Below are 25 T cell receptor beta chains sequenced from a single sample in a study of blood T cell repertoires in COVID-19. Sequenced by immunoSEQ multiplex PCR; TCRdb stores in-frame clones only, minus some. The sample lists roughly 240,000 clones, approximately 80% occurring once. Sequencing was carried out using peripheral blood. These receptors were collected from a man aged 35-49 years who had recovered from COVID-19.

The chain joins TRBV11-3 to TRBJ1-2; possibly TRBD1 for D (5 bases). The CDR3 extends over 15 amino acids. V dropped 1 base and J dropped 3 bases, with 12 bases sitting between them. Germline V gene data show CDR1 as SGHNT and CDR2 as YENEEA. This CDR3 is CASSLGNRPDYGYTF. The DNA for the CDR3 is TGTGCCAGCAGCTTAGGGAACAGGCCCGACTATGGCTACACCTTC.

The rearrangement uses TRBV2 and TRBJ2-7, with TRBD1 matching over 11 bases. The germline V gene has CDR1 SNHLY and CDR2 FYNNEI. The CDR3 is 14 amino acids. With 7 bases clipped from V and 2 bases from J, the junction kept 4 bases outside the gene matches. The CDR3 reads CASTRDRGTYEQYF. In nucleotides, the CDR3 is TGTGCCAGCACCCGGGACAGGGGGACCTACGAGCAGTACTTC.

This clone was counted between two and nine times. This sequence joins TRBV19 and TRBJ1-3; a possible D gene is TRBD1 (6 bases). V was shortened by 4 bases and J by 0 bases, with 10 bases between the two germline ends. The germline V gene has CDR1 LNHDA and CDR2 SQIVND (reference sequence). The CDR3 runs 15 residues. CDR3 bases: TGTGCCAGTAGTACGGGACACTACTCTGGAAACACCATATATTTT. Protein: CASSTGHYSGNTIYF.

The gene calls are TRBV30 and TRBJ1-1, with D uncertain. This CDR3 has 11 residues. The germline V gene encodes CDR1 GTSNPN and CDR2 SVGIG (reference sequence). Trimming took off 3 bases at V and 4 bases at J, with 6 bases between the two ends. The CDR3 nucleotides are TGTGCCTGGAGCAAAATCACTGAAGCTTTCTTT. Translating it yields CAWSKITEAFF.

This clone showed up just a few times. The genes are TRBV11-2 and TRBJ1-1, with 7 nucleotides matching TRBD1. V dropped 1 base and J dropped 6; count of bases not matched to a gene: 11. The CDR3 runs 16 residues. The germline CDR1 and CDR2 sequences are SGHAT and FQNNGV. CDR3 sequence (DNA): TGTGCCAGCAGCTTAGGAGCAGCCTCCAGGGGGGCTGAAGCTTTCTTT. Translating gives CASSLGAASRGAEAFF.

The genes are TRBV10-1 and TRBJ2-7; the match to TRBD2 covers 10 bases. CDR1 WNHNN and CDR2 SYGVQD come from the germline V gene (reference sequence). The CDR3 contains 16 residues. V dropped 3 bases and J dropped 7; count of bases not matched to a gene: 12. CDR3 sequence: CASSDGRASGSGEQYF. For the CDR3, the DNA is TGCGCCAGCAGTGATGGTCGGGCTAGCGGGAGTGGTGAGCAGTACTTC.

The chain links TRBV5-1 to TRBJ1-2; a possible D gene is TRBD1 (5 bases). Trimming cost V 0 bases and J 0 bases, with 9 bases left between them. In germline, CDR1 is SGHRS, CDR2 YFSETQ. This CDR3 has 15 amino acids. DNA for the CDR3: TGCGCCAGCAGCTTGGGGGGCTATTCTAACTATGGCTACACCTTC. Encoded protein: CASSLGGYSNYGYTF.

The chain couples TRBV2 to TRBJ2-5, with D tentatively TRBD2 (5 bases). The CDR3 contains 15 residues. CDR1 SNHLY and CDR2 FYNNEI come from the germline V gene. Trimming cost V 5 bases and J 3 bases, with 16 bases left between them. CDR3 amino acids: CASSWPNDYEETQYF. Written as DNA, the CDR3 is TGTGCCAGCAGTTGGCCGAACGACTACGAAGAGACCCAGTACTTC.

The chain recombines TRBV29-1 with TRBJ2-3, with 8 nucleotides matching TRBD2. V was clipped by 6 bases and J by 10 bases; unmatched bases: 6. CDR1 SQVTM and CDR2 ANQGSEA come from the germline V gene. The CDR3 is 11 amino acids. CDR3 bases: TGCAGCGTGGACCCGGGGGGGGCGCAGTATTTT. This gives the protein CSVDPGGAQYF.

The chain links TRBV5-4 to TRBJ1-5; 10 bases line up with TRBD1. This CDR3 contains 15 residues. Germline V gene lookup returns CDR1 SGHNT and CDR2 YYREEE (reference sequence). J lost 5 bases, V lost 4 bases, and 6 bases had no gene match. CDR3 amino acids: CASSRGTGADQPQHF. In nucleotides, the CDR3 is TGTGCCAGCAGCAGGGGGACAGGGGCCGATCAGCCCCAGCATTTT.

The V and J genes are TRBV5-1 and TRBJ1-1; possible D gene TRBD1, 6 bases. Per the germline V gene, CDR1 is SGHRS and CDR2 is YFSETQ. The CDR3 consists of 18 residues. Between the trimmed V and J ends, which lost 0 bases and 1 base, there was a span of 19 bases. The CDR3 coding sequence is TGCGCCAGCAGCTTGGCTGGGGGGCAGGGGAGGGCGAACACTGAAGCTTTCTTT. This sequence encodes CASSLAGGQGRANTEAFF.

A word on this clone: Other DNA sequences of this sample code for an identical CDR3. The chain joins TRBV4-3 to TRBJ2-7, with 10 nucleotides matching TRBD2. Germline CDR1 and CDR2: LGHNA and YSLEER. The CDR3 consists of 15 residues. The J segment lost 4 bases and the V segment lost 1 base, leaving 4 bases of the junction unmatched. CDR3 bases: TGCGCCAGCAGCCAAGGGACTAGCGGTCTTTACGAGCAGTACTTC. It yields the protein CASSQGTSGLYEQYF.

The chain uses TRBV20-1 and TRBJ2-1; 8 nucleotides align to TRBD2. J lost 8 bases, V lost 3 bases, and 12 bases had no gene match. In germline, CDR1 is DFQATT, CDR2 SNEGSKA (reference sequence). The CDR3 runs to 15 residues. In nucleotides, the CDR3 is TGCAGTGCTAGTCGGGAGGGTGCCGCAGACCATGAGCAGTTCTTC. Translation gives CSASREGAADHEQFF.

This sequence joins TRBV9 and TRBJ2-5, with TRBD2 matching over 8 bases. V gave up 1 base and J gave up 3 bases; unmatched junction bases: 5. The CDR3 covers 15 residues. Germline CDR1 is SGDLS and CDR2 is YYNGEE. The CDR3 nucleotides read TGTGCCAGCAGCGTACGGCGGGGGGCCGAAGAGACCCAGTACTTC. Encoded protein: CASSVRRGAEETQYF.

The chain employs TRBV7-9 and TRBJ2-2, with 9 bases matching TRBD2. Germline lookup yields CDR1 SEHNR and CDR2 FQNEAQ (reference sequence). Germline trimming cut 1 base from V and 4 bases from J; bases unmatched to any gene: 10. The CDR3 loop spans 18 amino acids. The CDR3 spells CASSLGLVSGRGTGELFF. CDR3 DNA sequence: TGTGCCAGCAGCTTAGGCCTTGTTAGCGGGAGAGGCACCGGGGAGCTGTTTTTT.

The V gene is TRBV2, the J gene TRBJ2-5; TRBD2 matches 9 bases. V lost 4 bases to trimming and J lost 4 bases; unmatched junction nucleotides: 1. Germline V gene data show CDR1 as SNHLY and CDR2 as FYNNEI. CDR3 length: 13 residues. CDR3 DNA: TGTGCCAGCAGTGGGACTAGCGTAGAGACCCAGTACTTC. Translation gives CASSGTSVETQYF.

The chain carries TRBV10-3 and TRBJ2-1; TRBD1 agrees at 8 bases. The CDR3 has 15 residues. The germline V gene encodes CDR1 ENHRY and CDR2 SYGVKD. Unmatched junction bases numbered 13, after V lost 6 bases and J lost 9 bases. CDR3 sequence: CAIRNSPGTGGEQFF. DNA for the CDR3: TGTGCCATCAGGAATTCGCCCGGGACAGGAGGTGAGCAGTTCTTC.

The J gene is TRBJ2-5, the V gene TRBV7-2; TRBD2 matches at 7 bases. CDR3 length equals 15 residues. The germline gives CDR1 SGHTA, CDR2 FQGNSA. The V gene end was trimmed by 4 bases and the J gene end by 2 bases; junction bases not matched to a gene: 7. As DNA, the CDR3 is TGTGCCAGCAGCTCCGGAGCGGGGAGGCAAGAGACCCAGTACTTC. Translation: CASSSGAGRQETQYF.

This chain uses TRBV30 with TRBJ1-6, with 8 positions matching TRBD1. The length of the CDR3 is 17 residues. Germline V gives CDR1 GTSNPN, CDR2 SVGIG (reference sequence). V gave up 2 bases and J gave up 0 bases; unmatched junction bases: 6. In DNA form, the CDR3 reads TGTGCCTGGAGTCGGCCAGGGGGCTTCTCCTATAATTCACCCCTCCACTTT. It yields the protein CAWSRPGGFSYNSPLHF. Complete variable domain (other parts from reference TRBV30 and TRBJ1-6): SQTIHQWPATLVQPVGSPLSLECTVEGTSNPNLYWYRQAAGRGLQLLFYSVGIGQISSEVPQNLSASRPQDRQFILSSKKLLLSDSGFYLCAWSRPGGFSYNSPLHFGNGTRLTVT.

The J gene is TRBJ1-4, the V gene TRBV6-5, with TRBD1 matching 7 bases. The V and J ends lost 6 bases and 5 bases, in that order; junction bases with no gene match: 6. The CDR3 runs 14 residues. Germline lookup yields CDR1 MNHEY and CDR2 SVGAGI. CDR3 nucleotides: TGTGCCAGCAGCCGGACAGGAGGGAATGAAAAACTGTTTTTT. This encodes CASSRTGGNEKLFF.

V and J are TRBV4-1 and TRBJ2-1, with TRBD2 as a possible D gene (5 bases). Trimming stripped 1 base from V and 0 bases from J, with 13 bases between. Germline V gives CDR1 MGHRA, CDR2 YSYEKL. This CDR3 has 17 amino acids. CDR3 protein: CASSQGRARVSYNEQFF. CDR3 nucleotides: TGCGCCAGCAGCCAAGGGCGGGCCCGAGTCTCCTACAATGAGCAGTTCTTC.

This CDR3 reads CASSQDVYRLEKLFF. The CDR3 DNA reads TGCGCCAGCAGCCAAGATGTCTACAGGCTGGAAAAACTGTTTTTT. This chain links TRBV4-3 with TRBJ1-4, with D possibly being TRBD1 (5 bases). Trimming took off 0 bases at V and 8 bases at J, with 13 bases between the two ends. This CDR3 is 15 amino acids long. Per the germline V gene, CDR1 is LGHNA and CDR2 is YSLEER.

This rearrangement joins TRBV19 to TRBJ2-2, with 10 nucleotides matching TRBD1. Germline trimming cut 3 bases from V and 8 bases from J; bases unmatched to any gene: 9. CDR1 and CDR2 (germline): LNHDA, SQIVND (reference sequence). This CDR3 comprises 16 residues. Written as DNA, the CDR3 is TGTGCCAGTAGTATCCCACCGGGACAGGGGACGGGGGAGCTGTTTTTT. It translates to CASSIPPGQGTGELFF.

The table lists this clone with a count of one. V gene TRBV29-1 combines with J gene TRBJ2-2; TRBD2 agrees at 8 bases. CDR3 length: 16 amino acids. Trimming took 4 bases from V and 7 from J; bases not matched to a gene: 14. CDR1 SQVTM and CDR2 ANQGSEA come from the germline V gene. The chain's CDR3 is CSVAVVAGGAIGELFF. The CDR3 region has the DNA TGCAGCGTTGCGGTCGTGGCGGGGGGCGCGATCGGGGAGCTGTTTTTT.

The chain links TRBV6-5 to TRBJ2-7; 10 bases line up with TRBD1. V shed 2 bases and J 6 bases; nucleotides not matched to a gene: 4. Germline-derived CDR1 and CDR2 are MNHEY and SVGAGI. CDR3 length: 14 residues. CDR3 nucleotides: TGTGCCAGCAGTTACGGGGGACAGGGGAGCGAGCAGTACTTC. The encoded protein is CASSYGGQGSEQYF.